Below, 30 T cell receptor beta chains from the same sample are listed, as sequenced in a study of cytomegalovirus exposure and HLA in healthy donors. The PCR employed 60 Vbeta primers together with 13 Jbeta primers. Clones were sequenced by immunoSEQ multiplex PCR, and TCRdb holds only the in-frame ones, with some missing. The sample contains around 200,000 clones, more than 65% of which appear only once. Sample: PBMCs. The receptor set was obtained from a woman aged 30 to 39 in good health and CMV-seropositive.

CDR3 sequence (DNA): TGCGCCAGCAGCTGGGGGGGGCGGGACGGACAAGAGACCCAGTACTTC. It yields the protein CASSWGGRDGQETQYF. V is TRBV5-1 and J is TRBJ2-5; tentative D call: TRBD2 (7 bases). CDR3 size: 16 residues. Germline CDR1 reads SGHRS; CDR2 reads YFSETQ. V dropped 3 bases and J dropped 2 bases, with 17 bases sitting between them. Looking up the rest from reference TRBV5-1 and TRBJ2-5 gives the full variable domain: KAGVTQTPRYLIKTRGQQVTLSCSPISGHRSVSWYQQTPGQGLQFLFEYFSETQRNKGNFPGRFSGRQFSNSRSEMNVSTLELGDSALYLCASSWGGRDGQETQYFGPGTRLLVL.

The chain joins TRBV6-5 to TRBJ2-1; D gene ambiguous. Germline V CDR1 and CDR2: MNHEY, SVGAGI. CDR3 size: 14 residues. Trimming pared 7 bases from V and 2 bases from J, leaving 12 bases between. The CDR3 DNA sequence: TGTGCCAGCACCAAGTTGGGCACCTACAATGAGCAGTTCTTC. It yields the protein CASTKLGTYNEQFF.

The gene calls are TRBV15 and TRBJ2-7, with D perhaps matching TRBD2 (5 bases). The CDR3 consists of 16 residues. CDR1 LNHNV and CDR2 YYDKDF come from the germline V gene (reference sequence). Trimming pared 0 bases from V and 3 bases from J, leaving 15 bases between. The CDR3 bases are TGTGCCACCAGCAGAGATCTAGCTAGCAGTGTCTACGAGCAGTACTTC. Its translation: CATSRDLASSVYEQYF.

This clone has more than one count but fewer than ten. An end of the junction does not agree with germline; a read error may underlie this. The J gene is TRBJ1-1, the V gene TRBV27; TRBD1 is a possible D gene (5 bases). CDR1 and CDR2 (germline): MNHEY, SMNVEV (reference sequence). This CDR3 has 14 residues. In nucleotides, the CDR3 is TGTGCCAGCAGTTTGACAGTACCTAATTCGATCCGAAGCTTT. Its protein is CASSLTVPNSIRSF.

The chain has TRBV19 and TRBJ2-3, with a possible D match to TRBD2 (5 bases). V was cut by 3 bases and J by 0 bases, with 10 bases left in between. The V gene's germline CDR1 is LNHDA and CDR2 SQIVND (reference sequence). The CDR3 totals 15 residues. The CDR3 bases are TGTGCCAGTAGTATCTTAGCGACTAGCACAGATACGCAGTATTTT. Protein product: CASSILATSTDTQYF.

The chain couples TRBV12-5 to TRBJ2-1; 8 bases are a match to TRBD2. The trim removed 7 bases at V and 4 bases at J, leaving 3 bases unmatched. CDR3 size: 13 residues. Germline V gene sequence: CDR1 LGHNT, CDR2 FRNRAP. The CDR3 sequence: CASAGGGYNEQFF. In nucleotides, the CDR3 is TGTGCTAGTGCCGGGGGGGGTTACAATGAGCAGTTCTTC. The entire variable domain, with the rest obtained from reference TRBV12-5 and TRBJ2-1, is as follows: DARVTQTPRHKVTEMGQEVTMRCQPILGHNTVFWYRQTMMQGLELLAYFRNRAPLDDSGMPKDRFSAEMPDATLATLKIQPSEPRDSAVYFCASAGGGYNEQFFGPGTRLTVL.

V and J are TRBV7-9 and TRBJ1-6; TRBD1 is a possible D gene (6 bases). The CDR3 is made up of 14 amino acids. Germline V gives CDR1 SEHNR, CDR2 FQNEAQ (reference sequence). The V and J ends lost 7 bases and 7 bases respectively, with 14 bases between them. DNA for the CDR3: TGTGCCAGCACCCTAGGGGGTTCCAATTCACCCCTCCACTTT. Amino acids: CASTLGGSNSPLHF.

J is TRBJ2-5 and V is TRBV7-2, with D tentatively TRBD2 (7 bases). The length of the CDR3 is 16 residues. Trimming cost V 3 bases and J 5 bases, with 19 bases left between them. Germline values: CDR1 SGHTA, CDR2 FQGNSA. The CDR3 here is CASSFPLGGRGETQYF. The CDR3, as DNA: TGTGCCAGCAGCTTCCCCCTTGGGGGGAGGGGGGAGACCCAGTACTTC.

This clone was detected a few times. The V call is TRBV11-2, the J call TRBJ1-5; a possible D gene is TRBD1 (6 bases). This CDR3 comprises 15 residues. The V gene's germline CDR1 is SGHAT and CDR2 FQNNGV. V shed 6 bases and J shed 1 base, with 13 bases lying between them. CDR3 protein: CASSRLQGSNQPQHF. As DNA, the CDR3 is TGTGCCAGCAGTCGTTTACAGGGAAGCAATCAGCCCCAGCATTTT.

This clone was seen more than once but under ten times. This chain joins TRBV5-6 and TRBJ2-7; D is perhaps TRBD1 (6 bases). This CDR3 is 13 amino acids long. With 0 bases removed from V and 7 bases from J, the gap between germline ends came to 11 bases. Germline lookup yields CDR1 SGHDT and CDR2 YYEEEE. CDR3: CASSLGQAEEQYF. DNA for the CDR3: TGTGCCAGCAGCTTGGGACAGGCGGAAGAGCAGTACTTC.

The chain has TRBV18 and TRBJ1-5; D call uncertain. The CDR3 consists of 17 residues. Germline V gene data show CDR1 as KGHSH and CDR2 as LQKENI. The V gene lost 0 bases and the J gene lost 2 bases, with 14 bases spanning the gap. Here the CDR3 reads CASSPPNTQNGNQPQHF. Written as DNA, the CDR3 is TGTGCCAGCTCACCACCAAACACCCAGAATGGCAATCAGCCCCAGCATTTT.

This clone occurred a few times. V is TRBV6-1 and J is TRBJ2-2; TRBD1 matches 12 bases. J was trimmed by 1 base and V by 4 bases; bases with no gene match: 7. The CDR3 covers 18 residues. From germline, CDR1 is MNHNS and CDR2 SASEGT. The CDR3 spells CASSARDRGRKNTGELFF. Written as DNA, the CDR3 is TGTGCCAGCAGTGCCCGGGACAGGGGGCGGAAGAACACCGGGGAGCTGTTTTTT.

The chain employs TRBV27 and TRBJ2-7; the match to TRBD2 covers 9 bases. The CDR3 has 14 residues. Trimming cost V 3 bases and J 3 bases; bases outside gene matches: 3. Germline V gene lookup returns CDR1 MNHEY and CDR2 SMNVEV (reference sequence). The CDR3 here is CASSLASGIYEQYF. The CDR3 DNA sequence: TGTGCCAGCAGTTTGGCTAGCGGGATCTACGAGCAGTACTTC.

The V gene is TRBV11-2, the J gene TRBJ2-5, with TRBD1 matching over 7 bases. Germline V gives CDR1 SGHAT, CDR2 FQNNGV. Trimming cost V 4 bases and J 5 bases; bases outside gene matches: 7. The CDR3 length is 14 residues. The CDR3 sequence: CASSSGQRTETQYF. DNA of the CDR3: TGTGCCAGCAGCTCGGGACAGCGGACGGAGACCCAGTACTTC.

V and J are TRBV28 and TRBJ1-1; D might be TRBD1 (5 bases). The CDR3 spans 16 residues. Germline CDR1 MDHEN, CDR2 SYDVKM. The germline V and J ends were trimmed by 6 bases and 1 base, with 18 bases remaining between them. The CDR3 sequence: CASSPDSLFPNTEAFF. The CDR3 region has the DNA TGTGCCAGCAGCCCCGACAGCCTTTTTCCGAACACTGAAGCTTTCTTT.

The chain recombines TRBV28 with TRBJ2-3, with 8 positions matching TRBD2. CDR3 length equals 15 residues. Germline V CDR1 and CDR2: MDHEN, SYDVKM. The trim removed 7 bases at V and 1 base at J, leaving 7 bases unmatched. This CDR3 reads CASNPLAGRTDTQYF. In DNA form, the CDR3 reads TGTGCCAGCAACCCCCTAGCGGGCCGCACAGATACGCAGTATTTT.

The chain uses TRBV9 and TRBJ2-3; 7 nucleotides match TRBD2. V lost 5 bases to trimming and J lost 0 bases; unmatched junction nucleotides: 6. The germline V gene encodes CDR1 SGDLS and CDR2 YYNGEE. The CDR3 extends over 15 amino acids. The DNA for the CDR3 is TGTGCCAGCAGTGCGAATAGCGGGAGCACAGATACGCAGTATTTT. Translation gives CASSANSGSTDTQYF.

The chain's CDR3 is CASSDQRIGDSNQPQHF. CDR3 nucleotide sequence: TGTGCCAGCTCAGACCAAAGGATCGGGGATAGCAATCAGCCCCAGCATTTT. The V and J genes are TRBV18 and TRBJ1-5; the D is unclear. Trimming took 5 bases from V and 0 from J, leaving 17 bases between them. The CDR3 is made up of 17 amino acids. In germline, CDR1 is KGHSH, CDR2 LQKENI.

This chain connects TRBV9 to TRBJ2-7; TRBD1 agrees at 10 bases. The germline V gene encodes CDR1 SGDLS and CDR2 YYNGEE. CDR3 length equals 15 residues. Germline trimming cut 3 bases from V and 6 bases from J; bases unmatched to any gene: 9. CDR3 loop: CASSATGTGVGEQYF. The CDR3 DNA reads as TGTGCCAGCAGCGCGACCGGGACAGGGGTCGGCGAGCAGTACTTC.

V gene TRBV27 combines with J gene TRBJ2-1, with TRBD1 as a possible D gene (5 bases). The length of the CDR3 is 13 residues. The germline V gene has CDR1 MNHEY and CDR2 SMNVEV (reference sequence). V dropped 4 bases and J dropped 8 bases, with 12 bases sitting between them. The CDR3 region is CASSYQGAYEQFF. CDR3 DNA sequence: TGTGCCAGCAGTTACCAAGGGGCCTATGAGCAGTTCTTC.

This clone was found a few times. The chain has TRBV6-1 and TRBJ2-7, with no clear D. The germline gives CDR1 MNHNS, CDR2 SASEGT. The CDR3 contains 16 residues. Trimming stripped 0 bases from V and 0 bases from J, with 12 bases between. CDR3 bases: TGTGCCAGCAGTGAAGCCAGCCAGGCTCCCTCCTACGAGCAGTACTTC. It encodes CASSEASQAPSYEQYF.

The gene calls are TRBV6-5 and TRBJ2-5; D gene ambiguous. Gene TRBJ2-7 matches the end of the DNA better, so the J call may be wrong. This CDR3 has 13 residues. Per the germline V gene, CDR1 is MNHEY and CDR2 is SVGAGI. The CDR3 sequence is CASSYSAYYEQYF. The CDR3 bases are TGTGCCAGCAGTTACTCAGCCTACTACGAGCAGTACTTC.

This clone was detected only a few times. This chain joins TRBV10-3 and TRBJ1-1; no clear D. The germline V and J ends were trimmed by 7 bases and 5 bases, with 17 bases remaining between them. From germline, CDR1 is ENHRY and CDR2 SYGVKD. This CDR3 has 14 amino acids. The CDR3 DNA reads as TGTGCCATCACCCCCCGGGAGGGCCGAACTGAAGCTTTCTTT. Protein product: CAITPREGRTEAFF.

This clone showed up just once. Other nucleotide sequences in the sample specify the same CDR3. The rearrangement links TRBV7-6 to TRBJ1-3; D remains ambiguous. V was clipped by 2 bases and J by 4 bases, with 6 bases between them. Germline CDR1 is SGHVS and CDR2 is FNYEAQ. CDR3 length: 13 amino acids. CDR3 bases: TGTGCCAGCAGCTTATCAGGAGGAAACACCATATATTTT. Protein product: CASSLSGGNTIYF.

The chain carries TRBV27 and TRBJ2-1; D is possibly TRBD1 (6 bases). Trimming took 4 bases from V and 4 from J, leaving 11 bases between them. The CDR3 is 14 amino acids. Germline V CDR1 and CDR2: MNHEY, SMNVEV (reference sequence). CDR3 DNA: TGTGCCAGCAGTTCGGGACACCTTTACAATGAGCAGTTCTTC. Amino acid sequence: CASSSGHLYNEQFF.

The chain links TRBV5-1 to TRBJ2-4; tentative D call: TRBD1 (6 bases). Germline assignment: CDR1 SGHRS and CDR2 YFSETQ. Trimming stripped 4 bases from V and 0 bases from J, with 11 bases between. This CDR3 has 15 residues. CDR3 in amino acids: CASSTDRLAKNIQYF. CDR3 DNA sequence: TGCGCCAGCAGCACGGACAGACTAGCCAAAAACATTCAGTACTTC. Full variable domain (outside the CDR3, taken from reference TRBV5-1 and TRBJ2-4): KAGVTQTPRYLIKTRGQQVTLSCSPISGHRSVSWYQQTPGQGLQFLFEYFSETQRNKGNFPGRFSGRQFSNSRSEMNVSTLELGDSALYLCASSTDRLAKNIQYFGAGTRLSVL.

The rearrangement joins TRBV7-2 to TRBJ1-5; 9 bases map to TRBD1. The CDR3 runs to 16 residues. The germline V gene has CDR1 SGHTA and CDR2 FQGNSA. The V segment lost 5 bases and the J segment 1 base; nucleotides outside the gene matches: 6. CDR3 DNA sequence: TGTGCCAGCAGCGACCCCGGGACAGGGAGCAATCAGCCCCAGCATTTT. Amino acids: CASSDPGTGSNQPQHF.

This clone was counted between two and nine times. J is TRBJ2-3 and V is TRBV28; 8 bases agree with TRBD2. Trimming cost V 3 bases and J 2 bases; bases outside gene matches: 4. This CDR3 spans 15 amino acids. CDR1 is MDHEN, CDR2 SYDVKM, per germline. The CDR3 nucleotides are TGTGCCAGCAGTTTGTCGGGAGGGGTCACAGATACGCAGTATTTT. Its translation: CASSLSGGVTDTQYF.

This clone has more than one count but fewer than ten. The rearrangement uses TRBV15 and TRBJ1-4, with D perhaps matching TRBD1 (6 bases). This CDR3 contains 14 residues. Germline V gives CDR1 LNHNV, CDR2 YYDKDF (reference sequence). The V and J ends lost 1 base and 8 bases respectively, with 11 bases between them. The DNA for the CDR3 is TGTGCCACCAGCAGAGTAACAGGGATAGAAAAACTGTTTTTT. This gives the protein CATSRVTGIEKLFF.

The J gene is TRBJ2-1, the V gene TRBV5-1; TRBD2 aligns across 9 bases. The CDR3 has 14 amino acids. The V gene's germline CDR1 is SGHRS and CDR2 YFSETQ. Unmatched junction bases numbered 3, after V lost 2 bases and J lost 6 bases. CDR3 sequence reads: CASSFSGRGNEQFF. The CDR3 DNA is TGCGCCAGCAGCTTTAGCGGGAGAGGCAATGAGCAGTTCTTC.